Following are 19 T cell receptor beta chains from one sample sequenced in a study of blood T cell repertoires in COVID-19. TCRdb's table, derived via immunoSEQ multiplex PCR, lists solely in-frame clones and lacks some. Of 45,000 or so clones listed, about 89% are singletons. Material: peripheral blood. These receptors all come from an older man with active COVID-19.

For the CDR3, the DNA is TGTGCCAGCAGCCATGCGACAGAAAACACTGAAGCTTTCTTT. Translation: CASSHATENTEAFF. The rearrangement links TRBV4-2 to TRBJ1-1; TRBD1 is a possible D gene (5 bases). The germline gives CDR1 LGHNA, CDR2 YNFKEQ. The length of the CDR3 is 14 residues. Trimming stripped 3 bases from V and 2 bases from J, with 10 bases between.

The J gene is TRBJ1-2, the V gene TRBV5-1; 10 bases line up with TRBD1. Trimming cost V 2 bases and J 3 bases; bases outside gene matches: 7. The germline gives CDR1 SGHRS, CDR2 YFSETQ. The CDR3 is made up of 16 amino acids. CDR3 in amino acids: CASSFSPGQGHYGYTF. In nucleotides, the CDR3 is TGCGCCAGCAGCTTTTCCCCGGGACAGGGGCACTATGGCTACACCTTC.

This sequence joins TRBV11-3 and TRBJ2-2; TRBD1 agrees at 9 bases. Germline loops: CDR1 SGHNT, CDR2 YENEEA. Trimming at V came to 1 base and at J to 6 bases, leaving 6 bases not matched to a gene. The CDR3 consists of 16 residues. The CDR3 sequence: CASSLGSQGAAGELFF. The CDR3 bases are TGTGCCAGCAGCTTAGGGTCACAGGGGGCTGCCGGGGAGCTGTTTTTT.

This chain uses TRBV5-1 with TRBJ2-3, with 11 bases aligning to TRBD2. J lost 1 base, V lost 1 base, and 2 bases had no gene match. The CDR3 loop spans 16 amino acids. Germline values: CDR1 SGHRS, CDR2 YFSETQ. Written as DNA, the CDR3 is TGCGCCAGCAGCTTGAAGACTAGCGGGGGCACAGATACGCAGTATTTT. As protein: CASSLKTSGGTDTQYF.

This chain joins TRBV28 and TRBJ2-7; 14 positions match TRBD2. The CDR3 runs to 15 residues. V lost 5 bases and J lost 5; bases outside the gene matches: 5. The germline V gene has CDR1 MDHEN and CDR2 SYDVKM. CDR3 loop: CASSTTSGGAHEQYF. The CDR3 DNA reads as TGTGCCAGCAGTACGACTAGCGGGGGGGCCCACGAGCAGTACTTC.

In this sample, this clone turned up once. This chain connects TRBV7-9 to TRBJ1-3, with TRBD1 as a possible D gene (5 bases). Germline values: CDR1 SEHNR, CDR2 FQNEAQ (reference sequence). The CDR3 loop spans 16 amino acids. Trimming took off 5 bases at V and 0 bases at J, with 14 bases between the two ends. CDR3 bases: TGTGCCAGCAGCCCCCCGGGGGTAGTCTCTGGAAACACCATATATTTT. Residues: CASSPPGVVSGNTIYF.

Here the CDR3 DNA reads TGTGCCATCAGTGCCGGACAGGAAGCTTTCTTT. Translation gives CAISAGQEAFF. The chain joins TRBV10-3 to TRBJ1-1, with D perhaps TRBD1 (6 bases). The CDR3 extends over 11 amino acids. Germline V CDR1 and CDR2: ENHRY, SYGVKD. V was trimmed by 4 bases and J by 8 bases, leaving 8 bases between them.

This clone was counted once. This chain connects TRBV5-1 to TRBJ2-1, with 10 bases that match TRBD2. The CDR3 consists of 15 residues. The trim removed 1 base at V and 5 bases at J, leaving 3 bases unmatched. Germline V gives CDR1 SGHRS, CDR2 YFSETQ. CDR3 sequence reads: CASSLLTSGNNEQFF. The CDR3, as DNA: TGCGCCAGCAGCTTGCTAACTAGCGGGAACAATGAGCAGTTCTTC.

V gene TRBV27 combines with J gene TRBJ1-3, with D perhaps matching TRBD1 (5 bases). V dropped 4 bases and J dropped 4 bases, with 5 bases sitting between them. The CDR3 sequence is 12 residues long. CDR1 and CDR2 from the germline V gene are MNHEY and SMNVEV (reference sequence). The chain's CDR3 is CASSSGGNTIYF. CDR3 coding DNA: TGTGCCAGCAGTTCAGGGGGAAACACCATATATTTT.

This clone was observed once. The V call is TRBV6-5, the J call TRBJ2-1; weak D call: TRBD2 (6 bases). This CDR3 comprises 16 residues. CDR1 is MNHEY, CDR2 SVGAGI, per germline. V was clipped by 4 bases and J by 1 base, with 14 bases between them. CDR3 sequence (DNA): TGTGCCAGCAGTTCGCTAGCGTCAGAGTCCTACAATGAGCAGTTCTTC. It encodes CASSSLASESYNEQFF.

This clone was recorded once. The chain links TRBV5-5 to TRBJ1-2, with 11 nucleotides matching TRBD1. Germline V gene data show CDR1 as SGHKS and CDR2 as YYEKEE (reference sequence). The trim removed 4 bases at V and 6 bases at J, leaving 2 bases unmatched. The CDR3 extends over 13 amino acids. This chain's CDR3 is CASSRDRGNGYTF. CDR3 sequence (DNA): TGTGCCAGCAGCAGGGACAGGGGGAATGGCTACACCTTC.

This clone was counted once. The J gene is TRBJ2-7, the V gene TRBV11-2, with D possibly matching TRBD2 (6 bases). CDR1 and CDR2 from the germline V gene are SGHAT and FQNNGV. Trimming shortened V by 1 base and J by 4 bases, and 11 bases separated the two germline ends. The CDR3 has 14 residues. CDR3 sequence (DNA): TGTGCCAGCAGCTTAGGCTCCGGGAGATACGAGCAGTACTTC. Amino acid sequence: CASSLGSGRYEQYF.

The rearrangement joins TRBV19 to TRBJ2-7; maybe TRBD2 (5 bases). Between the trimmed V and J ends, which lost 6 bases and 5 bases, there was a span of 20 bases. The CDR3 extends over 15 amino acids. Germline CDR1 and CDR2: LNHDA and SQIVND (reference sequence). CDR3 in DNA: TGTGCCAGTAGCCTTACAAGCGGCCGCCTCAACGAGCAGTACTTC. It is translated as CASSLTSGRLNEQYF.

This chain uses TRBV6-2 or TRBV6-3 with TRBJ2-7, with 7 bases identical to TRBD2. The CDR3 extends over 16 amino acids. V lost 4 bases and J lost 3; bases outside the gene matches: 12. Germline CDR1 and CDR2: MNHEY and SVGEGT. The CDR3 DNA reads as TGTGCCAGCAGTTCTCGAGGTAGCGGGCAATACTACGAGCAGTACTTC. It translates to CASSSRGSGQYYEQYF.

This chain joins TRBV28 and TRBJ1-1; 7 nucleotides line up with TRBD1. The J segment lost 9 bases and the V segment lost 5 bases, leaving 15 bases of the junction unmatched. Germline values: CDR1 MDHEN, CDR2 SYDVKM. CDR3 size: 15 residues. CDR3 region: CASSPPDRVESQAFF. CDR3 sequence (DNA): TGTGCCAGCAGTCCGCCCGACAGGGTCGAAAGTCAAGCTTTCTTT. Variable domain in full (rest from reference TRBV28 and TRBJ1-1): DVKVTQSSRYLVKRTGEKVFLECVQDMDHENMFWYRQDPGLGLRLIYFSYDVKMKEKGDIPEGYSVSREKKERFSLILESASTNQTSMYLCASSPPDRVESQAFFGQGTRLTVV.

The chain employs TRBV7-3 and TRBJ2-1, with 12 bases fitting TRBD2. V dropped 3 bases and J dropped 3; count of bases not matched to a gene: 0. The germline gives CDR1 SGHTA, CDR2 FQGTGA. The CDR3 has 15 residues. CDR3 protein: CASSLTSGGYNEQFF. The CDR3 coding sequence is TGTGCCAGCAGCTTGACTAGCGGGGGCTACAATGAGCAGTTCTTC. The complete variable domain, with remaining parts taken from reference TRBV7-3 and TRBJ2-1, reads GAGVSQTPSNKVTEKGKYVELRCDPISGHTALYWYRQSLGQGPEFLIYFQGTGAADDSGLPNDRFFAVRPEGSVSTLKIQRTERGDSAVYLCASSLTSGGYNEQFFGPGTRLTVL.

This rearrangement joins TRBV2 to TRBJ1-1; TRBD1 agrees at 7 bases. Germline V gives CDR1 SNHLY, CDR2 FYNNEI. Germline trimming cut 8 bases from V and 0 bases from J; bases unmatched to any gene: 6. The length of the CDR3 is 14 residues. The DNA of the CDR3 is TGTGCCAGCCGCTTGACAGGGATGAACACTGAAGCTTTCTTT. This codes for CASRLTGMNTEAFF.

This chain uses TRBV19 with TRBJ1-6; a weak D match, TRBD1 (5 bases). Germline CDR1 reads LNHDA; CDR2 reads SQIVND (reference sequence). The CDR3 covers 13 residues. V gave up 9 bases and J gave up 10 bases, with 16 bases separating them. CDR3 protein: CASNQGRGSPLHF. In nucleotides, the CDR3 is TGTGCCAGCAATCAGGGTAGAGGCTCACCCCTCCACTTT.

This CDR3 is CASSLDINNEQFF. CDR3 coding DNA: TGCGCCAGCAGCCTTGACATAAACAATGAGCAGTTCTTC. This sequence joins TRBV5-1 and TRBJ2-1; D is unclear. The CDR3 spans 13 residues. The germline V gene encodes CDR1 SGHRS and CDR2 YFSETQ. The V end lost 4 bases, the J end lost 5 bases, and 10 bases lay between the germline ends.